This record covers a single TCR beta chain. Its antigen is unknown. CDR1 MDHEN and CDR2 SYDVKM come from the germline V gene. The CDR3 sequence is 11 residues long. This sample is part of a study of response to subunit inactivated influenza vaccine. Broader study findings: The authors offered the suggestion that each seasonal influenza vaccination recruits few new T cells.

TCRdb reprocessed the RT-PCR reads via MiXCR and lists one record per CDR3 protein. This sample carries about 610,000 distinct CDR3 sequences, 13% to 15% of them seen once, and the ten largest clones take approximately 12%. Material: PBMCs from blood, obtained 11 to 12 days after vaccination. The source of this sequence is a man in his fifties who received an inactivated influenza vaccine. The chain combines TRBV28 with TRBJ2-7; tentative D call: TRBD1 (5 bases). The CDR3 sequence: CVVTGSYEQYF. CDR3 DNA sequence: TGTGTTGTAACAGGATCCTACGAGCAGTACTTC.